This TCR beta chain was observed in a study of blood T cell repertoires in COVID-19. The CDR3 covers 16 residues. Germline V gene sequence: CDR1 SGHTS, CDR2 YDEGEE. V was clipped by 3 bases and J by 7 bases; unmatched bases: 10. Study processing details: Amplification of reference gene primers provided the estimated nucleated cell counts. Method: immunoSEQ multiplex PCR; TCRdb's copy keeps in-frame clones and lacks some. V and J calls plus clone size are reproduced from that table; the DNA served to infer D and trimming. The sample consists of about 71,000 clones, around 85% of them appearing once. The J gene is TRBJ2-2, the V gene TRBV5-8, with 9 bases matching TRBD2. The origin of this receptor is a man aged 80 or over with acute or convalescent COVID-19. The sequenced sample was peripheral blood. The CDR3 region has the DNA TGTGCCAGCAGCTATAGCGGGAGTTCGGCGGGCGGGGAGCTGTTTTTT. Translating it yields CASSYSGSSAGGELFF.